The rows below give T cell receptor beta chains drawn from one sample of a study of blood T cell repertoires in COVID-19. Measured with immunoSEQ multiplex PCR; TCRdb has only the in-frame clones, and not every one. The sample lists 200,000 to 250,000 clones; roughly 85% were seen once. The sequencing sample was made of peripheral blood. These receptors were collected from a woman in her sixties or seventies with COVID-19, enrolled during active disease. Each CDR3 is given with its conserved first and last residue. The D gene is left open where the match is weak. Expanded clones are given a class, and other clones once, few, many or no size at all.

len: 14
abundance: .
d_gene: .
v_gene: TRBV18
j_gene: TRBJ2-3
CDR3nt: TGTGCCAGCTCACTTGGACAGTGGGCAGATACGCAGTATTTT
CDR3aa: CASSLGQWADTQYF

len: 21
abundance: .
d_gene: TRBD1
v_gene: TRBV12-5
j_gene: TRBJ1-5
CDR3nt: TGTGCTAGTGGTTTGCGTACAGAACCGGGACAGGGGGATTTTAGCAATCAGCCCCAGCATTTT
CDR3aa: CASGLRTEPGQGDFSNQPQHF

len: 15
abundance: once
d_gene: TRBD2
v_gene: TRBV5-1
j_gene: TRBJ2-3
CDR3nt: TGCGCCAGCAGCGAGCATAGCGGGAGGGCAGATACGCAGTATTTT
CDR3aa: CASSEHSGRADTQYF

len: 14
abundance: .
d_gene: TRBD1
v_gene: TRBV28
j_gene: TRBJ2-5
CDR3nt: TGTGCCAGCAGGTTGGACAGGGCCCAAGAGACCCAGTACTTC
CDR3aa: CASRLDRAQETQYF

len: 17
abundance: .
d_gene: .
v_gene: TRBV5-4
j_gene: TRBJ2-7
CDR3nt: TGTGCCAGCACCCCATGGGGGTTCTCGGGACTTGGATACGAGCAGTACTTC
CDR3aa: CASTPWGFSGLGYEQYF

len: 14
abundance: .
d_gene: .
v_gene: TRBV6-2/TRBV6-3
j_gene: TRBJ1-2
CDR3nt: TGTGCCAGCAGTTACAGGGGCAGAGACTATGGCTACACCTTC
CDR3aa: CASSYRGRDYGYTF

len: 14
abundance: .
d_gene: TRBD1
v_gene: TRBV12-5
j_gene: TRBJ1-2
CDR3nt: TGTGCTAGTGGGAGGACAGGAAGTAACTATGGCTACACCTTC
CDR3aa: CASGRTGSNYGYTF

len: 15
abundance: .
d_gene: .
v_gene: TRBV3-1/TRBV3-2
j_gene: TRBJ2-3
CDR3nt: TGTGCCAGCAGCCGCGCACAACCTAGCTCAGATACGCAGTATTTT
CDR3aa: CASSRAQPSSDTQYF

len: 14
abundance: few
d_gene: .
v_gene: TRBV7-2
j_gene: TRBJ2-7
CDR3nt: TGTGCCAGCAGCCTTAGTGGACGAGCGGTCGAGCAGTACTTC
CDR3aa: CASSLSGRAVEQYF

len: 17
abundance: .
d_gene: TRBD1
v_gene: TRBV3-1/TRBV3-2
j_gene: TRBJ1-3
CDR3nt: TGTGCCAGCAGCCAAGTCCTATCCTCGGACAGGCTTACCTCCATATATTTT
CDR3aa: CASSQVLSSDRLTSIYF

len: 13
abundance: .
d_gene: TRBD1
v_gene: TRBV7-3
j_gene: TRBJ1-2
CDR3nt: TGTGCCAGCAGCAATCAACAGGGGAGTGGCTACACCTTC
CDR3aa: CASSNQQGSGYTF

len: 17
abundance: .
d_gene: TRBD1
v_gene: TRBV5-1
j_gene: TRBJ1-1
CDR3nt: TGCGCCAGCAGCCGACAGGGGACAGGGCGGGGGAACACTGAAGCTTTCTTT
CDR3aa: CASSRQGTGRGNTEAFF

len: 16
abundance: .
d_gene: .
v_gene: TRBV5-5
j_gene: TRBJ1-3
CDR3nt: TGTGCCAGCAGCTTTGGGGAGTTGGGTACTGGAAACACCATATATTTT
CDR3aa: CASSFGELGTGNTIYF

len: 18
abundance: once
d_gene: TRBD1
v_gene: TRBV12-5
j_gene: TRBJ1-3
CDR3nt: TGTGCTAGTGGTTCCTCGGACAGGGGGCAATGGTGGGGAAACACCATATATTTT
CDR3aa: CASGSSDRGQWWGNTIYF

len: 16
abundance: .
d_gene: .
v_gene: TRBV11-2
j_gene: TRBJ1-2
CDR3nt: TGTGCCAGCAGCTTAGAAAGTGAAGGGAGGAGCTATGGCTACACCTTC
CDR3aa: CASSLESEGRSYGYTF

len: 16
abundance: once
d_gene: TRBD2
v_gene: TRBV13
j_gene: TRBJ2-3
CDR3nt: TGTGCCAGCAGCTCTAGCGGACGTAGGAGCACAGATACGCAGTATTTT
CDR3aa: CASSSSGRRSTDTQYF

len: 15
abundance: .
d_gene: TRBD1
v_gene: TRBV7-2
j_gene: TRBJ2-1
CDR3nt: TGTGCCAGTAATCTGCCGGGACAGGGGATAAATGAGCAGTTCTTC
CDR3aa: CASNLPGQGINEQFF

len: 15
abundance: .
d_gene: .
v_gene: TRBV18
j_gene: TRBJ2-5
CDR3nt: TGTGCCAGCTCACCACGTGCCACAGGCCAAGAGACCCAGTACTTC
CDR3aa: CASSPRATGQETQYF

len: 13
abundance: once
d_gene: TRBD2
v_gene: TRBV3-1/TRBV3-2
j_gene: TRBJ2-3
CDR3nt: TGTGCCAGCAGGGGGGGGAGCACAGATACGCAGTATTTT
CDR3aa: CASRGGSTDTQYF

len: 12
abundance: .
d_gene: .
v_gene: TRBV11-3
j_gene: TRBJ1-2
CDR3nt: TGTGCCAGCAGCCTTGGCCCGGGGGGCTACACCTTC
CDR3aa: CASSLGPGGYTF

len: 16
abundance: .
d_gene: TRBD2
v_gene: TRBV3-1/TRBV3-2
j_gene: TRBJ2-3
CDR3nt: TGTGCCAGCAGCCAAAACAGCGGGGGGGCACAAGATACGCAGTATTTT
CDR3aa: CASSQNSGGAQDTQYF

len: 15
abundance: .
d_gene: .
v_gene: TRBV6-5
j_gene: TRBJ1-1
CDR3nt: TGTGCCAGCAGTCGAGATTGGGGGGACGACACTGAAGCTTTCTTT
CDR3aa: CASSRDWGDDTEAFF

len: 15
abundance: .
d_gene: .
v_gene: TRBV7-9
j_gene: TRBJ2-7
CDR3nt: TGTGCCAGCAGCCAACGAGGGGGTCTATCCTACGAGCAGTACTTC
CDR3aa: CASSQRGGLSYEQYF

len: 19
abundance: .
d_gene: TRBD1
v_gene: TRBV4-2
j_gene: TRBJ2-5
CDR3nt: TGTGCCAGCAGCCAAGATTACTTGATAAAACAGGGGGCGGGTGAGACCCAGTACTTC
CDR3aa: CASSQDYLIKQGAGETQYF

len: 15
abundance: .
d_gene: .
v_gene: TRBV4-3
j_gene: TRBJ1-2
CDR3nt: TGCGCCAGCAGCCAAGCAGTCAGGGCCCCCTATGGCTACACCTTC
CDR3aa: CASSQAVRAPYGYTF

len: 13
abundance: .
d_gene: .
v_gene: TRBV7-3
j_gene: TRBJ2-5
CDR3nt: TGTGCCAGCAGCCCTAGTCGGGGGGAGACCCAGTACTTC
CDR3aa: CASSPSRGETQYF

len: 13
abundance: .
d_gene: .
v_gene: TRBV25-1
j_gene: TRBJ2-1
CDR3nt: TGTGCCAGCGTCGATACGAGTTACAATGAGCAGTTCTTC
CDR3aa: CASVDTSYNEQFF

len: 14
abundance: .
d_gene: .
v_gene: TRBV30
j_gene: TRBJ1-2
CDR3nt: TGTGCCTGGGACTATCCCCGGGCACCTAGTGGCTACACCTTC
CDR3aa: CAWDYPRAPSGYTF

len: 15
abundance: .
d_gene: TRBD1
v_gene: TRBV4-3
j_gene: TRBJ2-7
CDR3nt: TGCGCCAGCAGCCAAGGACAGGGGACCCCCTACGAGCAGTACTTC
CDR3aa: CASSQGQGTPYEQYF

len: 16
abundance: .
d_gene: .
v_gene: TRBV9
j_gene: TRBJ1-1
CDR3nt: TGTGCCAGCAGCGTAGTGGGGACACCTTGGGGCACTGAAGCTTTCTTT
CDR3aa: CASSVVGTPWGTEAFF

len: 15
abundance: .
d_gene: .
v_gene: TRBV7-9
j_gene: TRBJ1-4
CDR3nt: TGTGCCAGCAGCCCCATGACAGATGGAAATGAAAAACTGTTTTTT
CDR3aa: CASSPMTDGNEKLFF

len: 16
abundance: .
d_gene: TRBD2
v_gene: TRBV7-6
j_gene: TRBJ2-3
CDR3nt: TGTGCCAGCAGCTATGGGACTAGACCGGAGGTGGCGACGCAGTATTTT
CDR3aa: CASSYGTRPEVATQYF

len: 15
abundance: .
d_gene: .
v_gene: TRBV6-5
j_gene: TRBJ1-2
CDR3nt: TGTGCCAGCAGTAGAGGCGGGGGGCTAGAGTATGGCTACACCTTC
CDR3aa: CASSRGGGLEYGYTF

len: 13
abundance: .
d_gene: .
v_gene: TRBV3-1/TRBV3-2
j_gene: TRBJ1-4
CDR3nt: TGTGCCAGCAGCCGGGTCGGCGGAGAAAAACTGTTTTTT
CDR3aa: CASSRVGGEKLFF

len: 15
abundance: once
d_gene: TRBD2
v_gene: TRBV2
j_gene: TRBJ2-4
CDR3nt: TGTGCCAGCAGACTACTAGCGGGAACCAAAAACATTCAGTACTTC
CDR3aa: CASRLLAGTKNIQYF

len: 16
abundance: .
d_gene: TRBD1
v_gene: TRBV7-9
j_gene: TRBJ2-5
CDR3nt: TGTGCCAGCAGCTCTAAGGCCGCGACAGGGCGAGAGACCCAGTACTTC
CDR3aa: CASSSKAATGRETQYF

len: 16
abundance: .
d_gene: .
v_gene: TRBV18
j_gene: TRBJ2-5
CDR3nt: TGTGCCAGCTCACCACGCCTTCGGGCGCCAGGGGAGACCCAGTACTTC
CDR3aa: CASSPRLRAPGETQYF

len: 13
abundance: .
d_gene: .
v_gene: TRBV30
j_gene: TRBJ1-1
CDR3nt: TGTGCCTGGAGTGTACAGAGTAACACTGAAGCTTTCTTT
CDR3aa: CAWSVQSNTEAFF

len: 13
abundance: few
d_gene: .
v_gene: TRBV11-1
j_gene: TRBJ2-1
CDR3nt: TGTGCCAGCAGCTCACGCAATTGGGAGGAGCAGTTCTTC
CDR3aa: CASSSRNWEEQFF

len: 17
abundance: .
d_gene: TRBD1
v_gene: TRBV7-2
j_gene: TRBJ2-7
CDR3nt: TGTGCCAGCAGCTTAGGCCCCCAGGGGGCGGCTCCCTACGAGCAGTACTTC
CDR3aa: CASSLGPQGAAPYEQYF

len: 14
abundance: .
d_gene: .
v_gene: TRBV7-2
j_gene: TRBJ2-7
CDR3nt: TGTGCCAGCAGCCCCCGCCCCAGCTCCTACGAGCAGTACTTC
CDR3aa: CASSPRPSSYEQYF

len: 13
abundance: few
d_gene: .
v_gene: TRBV5-4
j_gene: TRBJ2-7
CDR3nt: TGTGCCAGCAGCTTCGGCAGGGACTACGAGCAGTACTTC
CDR3aa: CASSFGRDYEQYF

len: 17
abundance: once
d_gene: TRBD2
v_gene: TRBV11-3
j_gene: TRBJ2-7
CDR3nt: TGTGCCAGCAGCGCCCGGACTAGCGGGGGTAGAAAGGGTGAGCAGTACTTC
CDR3aa: CASSARTSGGRKGEQYF

len: 13
abundance: .
d_gene: TRBD2
v_gene: TRBV30
j_gene: TRBJ2-7
CDR3nt: TGTGCCTGGAGTTTAAGCGGGAGGGACTCTCTGTACTTC
CDR3aa: CAWSLSGRDSLYF

len: 14
abundance: .
d_gene: .
v_gene: TRBV11-3
j_gene: TRBJ2-5
CDR3nt: TGTGCCAGCAGCATGCGGGACAGCCAAGAGACCCAGTACTTC
CDR3aa: CASSMRDSQETQYF

len: 13
abundance: .
d_gene: .
v_gene: TRBV14
j_gene: TRBJ1-1
CDR3nt: TGTGCCAGCAGCCGCAGATGGAACACTGAAGCTTTCTTT
CDR3aa: CASSRRWNTEAFF

len: 16
abundance: .
d_gene: .
v_gene: TRBV15
j_gene: TRBJ2-1
CDR3nt: TGTGCCACCAGCAGAGATCTTAGCGCTTCCTACAATGAGCAGTTCTTC
CDR3aa: CATSRDLSASYNEQFF

len: 17
abundance: .
d_gene: TRBD1
v_gene: TRBV6-2/TRBV6-3
j_gene: TRBJ1-5
CDR3nt: TGTGCCAGCAGCTATTACGATGGGACAGGCAAGGGTCAGCCCCAGCATTTT
CDR3aa: CASSYYDGTGKGQPQHF

len: 15
abundance: .
d_gene: .
v_gene: TRBV5-1
j_gene: TRBJ1-3
CDR3nt: TGCGCCAGCAGCTTATCAGCGGGAGATGGAAACACCATATATTTT
CDR3aa: CASSLSAGDGNTIYF

len: 14
abundance: once
d_gene: .
v_gene: TRBV15
j_gene: TRBJ2-1
CDR3nt: TGTGCCACCAGCAGAGTCAAGGGGCTGAATGAGCAGTTCTTC
CDR3aa: CATSRVKGLNEQFF

len: 16
abundance: .
d_gene: .
v_gene: TRBV11-2
j_gene: TRBJ2-1
CDR3nt: TGTGCCAGCAGCTTACGAGGGAGTGGGTTGGACAATGAGCAGTTCTTC
CDR3aa: CASSLRGSGLDNEQFF

len: 14
abundance: once
d_gene: TRBD1
v_gene: TRBV9
j_gene: TRBJ1-2
CDR3nt: TGTGCCAGCAGCGTAGAACAGGGGGCACATGGCTACACCTTC
CDR3aa: CASSVEQGAHGYTF

len: 18
abundance: .
d_gene: TRBD1
v_gene: TRBV11-3
j_gene: TRBJ1-3
CDR3nt: TGTGCCAGCAGCTTAGGAGGGGGCGGAGACCCCTCTGGAAACACCATATATTTT
CDR3aa: CASSLGGGGDPSGNTIYF

len: 14
abundance: .
d_gene: .
v_gene: TRBV5-1
j_gene: TRBJ2-5
CDR3nt: TGCGCCAGCAGCTTGCGCGGGGGCGGGGAGACCCAGTACTTC
CDR3aa: CASSLRGGGETQYF

len: 15
abundance: .
d_gene: TRBD1
v_gene: TRBV5-4
j_gene: TRBJ1-4
CDR3nt: TGTGCCAGCAGCTCGAGGACAGGGGGCCATGAAAAACTGTTTTTT
CDR3aa: CASSSRTGGHEKLFF

len: 15
abundance: .
d_gene: .
v_gene: TRBV4-1
j_gene: TRBJ1-5
CDR3nt: TGCGCCAGCAGCCAAGTTTCGGGGATAGGGCAGCCCCAGCATTTT
CDR3aa: CASSQVSGIGQPQHF

len: 16
abundance: .
d_gene: TRBD1
v_gene: TRBV6-6
j_gene: TRBJ1-5
CDR3nt: TGTGCCAGCAGCCCACCCCAACAGGGGGCAAATCAGCCCCAGCATTTT
CDR3aa: CASSPPQQGANQPQHF

len: 14
abundance: .
d_gene: .
v_gene: TRBV5-4
j_gene: TRBJ1-3
CDR3nt: TGTGCCAGCAGCTTGGAGACACGGGGAAACACCATATATTTT
CDR3aa: CASSLETRGNTIYF

len: 15
abundance: .
d_gene: TRBD2
v_gene: TRBV7-2
j_gene: TRBJ2-1
CDR3nt: TGTGCCAGCAGCTTTAGCGGGAGGTTTCAAGAAGAGCAGTTCTTC
CDR3aa: CASSFSGRFQEEQFF

len: 15
abundance: .
d_gene: .
v_gene: TRBV27
j_gene: TRBJ2-1
CDR3nt: TGTGCCAGCAGTCCGCCGCGGTCGGGATGGAATGAGCAGTTCTTC
CDR3aa: CASSPPRSGWNEQFF